The 18 T cell receptor beta chains listed next were all sequenced from one sample in a study (dated by TCRdb to 2016 to 2018). The protocol used for the library was RT-PCR. Reads for this sample came from an Illumina MiSeq. TCRdb reprocessing: public reads trimmed at Q25 with fastp, clones called with MiXCR, in-frame beta chains kept. Every entry covers one CDR3 protein and lists the most common genes and DNA from its rows. Counted in this sample were about 700,000 distinct CDR3 sequences; 14% of them appeared once. In total, the top ten clones hold 3% to 4.5% of the sample. The sample was memory CD4+ T cells from blood. The receptor set was obtained from a female donor in good health, serving as a healthy control.

This clonotype has only a few counts. The V call is TRBV7-2, the J call TRBJ2-2; 14 positions agree with TRBD2. CDR3 length: 20 residues. Germline V lookup: CDR1 SGHTA, CDR2 FQGNSA. The V gene end was trimmed by 3 bases and the J gene end by 7 bases; junction bases not matched to a gene: 16. This CDR3 is CASSFLGAYGTSGRGGELFF. As DNA, the CDR3 is TGTGCCAGCAGCTTCCTTGGGGCATATGGGACTAGCGGGAGAGGCGGGGAGCTGTTTTTT.

At least ten counts were recorded for this clonotype. The chain uses TRBV6-6 and TRBJ1-2, with 8 bases fitting TRBD1. Germline loops: CDR1 MNHNY, CDR2 SVGAGI (reference sequence). V lost 7 bases and J lost 6; bases outside the gene matches: 13. The CDR3 totals 15 residues. As DNA, the CDR3 is TGTGCCAGCACGACTATGACAGGGGAGCTTGATGGCTACACCTTC. Its protein is CASTTMTGELDGYTF.

This clonotype was found a few times. J is TRBJ2-3 and V is TRBV11-2; TRBD2 might be the D (5 bases). CDR1 SGHAT and CDR2 FQNNGV come from the germline V gene. V lost 3 bases and J 1 base, leaving 8 bases between the germline ends. This CDR3 has 14 residues. The CDR3 sequence: CASSFVSGTDTQYF. DNA for the CDR3: TGTGCCAGCAGCTTTGTTAGCGGCACAGATACGCAGTATTTT.

As concerns this clonotype: This may stem from a read error, because a much larger clone lies one nucleotide away. The chain joins TRBV7-2 to TRBJ1-1; 7 positions agree with TRBD1. The CDR3 is 12 residues long. CDR1 and CDR2 (germline): SGHTA, FQGNSA. The CDR3 sequence: CAGSSLQGTAFF. The CDR3 nucleotides read TGTGCCGGCAGCTCCCTACAGGGGACGGCTTTCTTT.

This clonotype turned up a few times. The DNA of the CDR3 is TGCGCCAGCAGCTTGGATCTGGGGACAGGAAACACCATATATTTT. It yields the protein CASSLDLGTGNTIYF. The V and J genes are TRBV5-1 and TRBJ1-3; a possible D gene is TRBD1 (6 bases). Per germline, CDR1 SGHRS and CDR2 YFSETQ. The V end was cut by 0 bases, the J end by 4 bases, with 11 bases between. This CDR3 comprises 15 residues.

This clonotype has just a few counts. This sequence joins TRBV5-1 and TRBJ2-1, with D perhaps TRBD1 (6 bases). The CDR3 extends over 15 amino acids. The V and J ends lost 3 bases and 9 bases respectively, with 19 bases between them. From germline, CDR1 is SGHRS and CDR2 YFSETQ. The CDR3 coding sequence is TGCGCCAGCAGCTCGGACAGCTCCGCATACGGTGAGCAGTTCTTC. It encodes CASSSDSSAYGEQFF. Looking up the rest from reference TRBV5-1 and TRBJ2-1 gives the full variable domain: KAGVTQTPRYLIKTRGQQVTLSCSPISGHRSVSWYQQTPGQGLQFLFEYFSETQRNKGNFPGRFSGRQFSNSRSEMNVSTLELGDSALYLCASSSDSSAYGEQFFGPGTRLTVL.

This clonotype was seen a handful of times. The V and J genes are TRBV20-1 and TRBJ2-7, with D possibly matching TRBD1 (6 bases). CDR1 DFQATT and CDR2 SNEGSKA come from the germline V gene (reference sequence). Trimming stripped 7 bases from V and 1 base from J, with 14 bases between. There are 13 residues in the CDR3. The DNA of the CDR3 is TGCAGTGTCCCTCCCACAGGGTCCTACGAGCAGTACTTC. Its translation is CSVPPTGSYEQYF.

Details on this clonotype: One end of the junction fails to match germline, which may point to a read error. The chain has TRBV20-1 and TRBJ2-2; D perhaps matches TRBD2 (7 bases). CDR1 and CDR2 (germline): DFQATT, SNEGSKA (reference sequence). The CDR3 has 15 amino acids. Written as DNA, the CDR3 is TGCAGTTCTAGACCTACAGGGAGGGACACCGGGGAGCTGTTTTTT. Translated, it gives CSSRPTGRDTGELFF.

This clonotype was recorded many times. The J gene is TRBJ2-3, the V gene TRBV7-2; D is unclear. V lost 2 bases and J 5 bases, leaving 5 bases between the germline ends. The CDR3 contains 12 residues. Germline assignment: CDR1 SGHTA and CDR2 FQGNSA. The CDR3 loop reads CASSLREDTQYF. The CDR3 coding sequence is TGTGCCAGCAGCTTAAGAGAAGATACGCAGTATTTT.

Here the CDR3 reads CASIRGTSGFTDTQYF. DNA for the CDR3: TGTGCCAGCATTCGAGGGACTAGCGGATTCACAGATACGCAGTATTTT. The gene calls are TRBV2 and TRBJ2-3, with 11 bases identical to TRBD2. The CDR3 covers 16 residues. V trimming: 7 bases; J trimming: 2 bases; junction bases outside the gene matches: 8. Germline CDR1 and CDR2: SNHLY and FYNNEI.

This clonotype was seen repeatedly, ten times or more. The chain recombines TRBV20-1 with TRBJ1-1; no definite D call. Trimming pared 6 bases from V and 2 bases from J, leaving 10 bases between. There are 12 residues in the CDR3. Germline V gives CDR1 DFQATT, CDR2 SNEGSKA (reference sequence). The CDR3 nucleotides are TGCAGTGCCATACAGCCTAACACTGAAGCTTTCTTT. Its protein product is CSAIQPNTEAFF.

The sample holds many counts of this clonotype. The J gene is TRBJ1-2, the V gene TRBV29-1; D not resolved. Germline values: CDR1 SQVTM, CDR2 ANQGSEA. Trimming took 7 bases from V and 4 from J, leaving 13 bases between them. The CDR3 consists of 12 residues. CDR3 DNA: TGCAGCGCATCCCCTGACATCTATGGCTACACCTTC. Protein: CSASPDIYGYTF.

There are many counts of this clonotype. V is TRBV7-3 and J is TRBJ2-1; 8 bases align to TRBD1. Trimming took 7 bases from V and 6 from J; bases not matched to a gene: 8. Germline V gene data show CDR1 as SGHTA and CDR2 as FQGTGA. The length of the CDR3 is 14 residues. CDR3 sequence: CASNPGGAGNEQFF. The CDR3 DNA reads as TGTGCCAGCAACCCAGGGGGCGCTGGCAATGAGCAGTTCTTC.

The genes are TRBV7-2 and TRBJ2-1; 11 bases map to TRBD1. V was pared by 5 bases and J by 14 bases, with 5 bases of the junction left unmatched. CDR1 and CDR2 from the germline V gene are SGHTA and FQGNSA. The CDR3 has 12 residues. CDR3 loop: CASSLLGQGEFF. The CDR3 bases are TGTGCCAGCAGCCTGCTGGGACAGGGGGAGTTCTTC.

This clonotype turned up a few times. The chain links TRBV5-1 to TRBJ2-3, with 10 bases aligning to TRBD2. Germline V gene sequence: CDR1 SGHRS, CDR2 YFSETQ. The CDR3 consists of 17 residues. Unmatched junction bases numbered 10, after V lost 3 bases and J lost 3 bases. The CDR3 DNA reads TGCGCCAGCAGCTCGATCCTAGCGGGAGCTCAGACAGATACGCAGTATTTT. Translation gives CASSSILAGAQTDTQYF.

In this sample, this clonotype turned up many times. This rearrangement joins TRBV5-1 to TRBJ2-4; D perhaps matches TRBD2 (6 bases). The V gene lost 5 bases and the J gene lost 5 bases, with 11 bases spanning the gap. The CDR3 contains 13 residues. Germline lookup yields CDR1 SGHRS and CDR2 YFSETQ. Here the CDR3 reads CASSLGTENIQYF. The CDR3, as DNA: TGCGCCAGCAGTCTGGGGACTGAAAACATTCAGTACTTC. The full variable domain, rest sourced from reference TRBV5-1 and TRBJ2-4, is KAGVTQTPRYLIKTRGQQVTLSCSPISGHRSVSWYQQTPGQGLQFLFEYFSETQRNKGNFPGRFSGRQFSNSRSEMNVSTLELGDSALYLCASSLGTENIQYFGAGTRLSVL.

A few counts support this clonotype. The chain uses TRBV27 and TRBJ2-2, with D unclear. The CDR3 is made up of 14 amino acids. The V end lost 5 bases, the J end lost 0 bases, and 7 bases lay between the germline ends. Germline CDR1 MNHEY, CDR2 SMNVEV (reference sequence). CDR3 protein: CASSPYPNTGELFF. DNA for the CDR3: TGTGCCAGCAGTCCTTACCCGAACACCGGGGAGCTGTTTTTT.

This clonotype has just one count. The genes are TRBV24-1 and TRBJ2-1; 9 nucleotides match TRBD2. The CDR3 contains 15 residues. J gave up 8 bases and V 4 bases, and 8 bases lay outside the gene matches. CDR1 is KGHDR and CDR2 is SFDVKD in the germline V gene. The CDR3 nucleotides read TGTGCCACCAGTGAGCGGGGGGGCCGAGGGGATGAGCAGTTCTTC. This gives the protein CATSERGGRGDEQFF.